This T cell receptor beta chain was recovered during a study of T cells in Graves' hyperthyroidism and ophthalmopathy. On the study more broadly: Once the initial diagnosis was made, peripheral blood was obtained before any treatment.

The V segment lost 6 bases and the J segment 4 bases; nucleotides outside the gene matches: 1. Germline V gives CDR1 MNHNS, CDR2 SASEGT. CDR3 length: 13 amino acids. PBMCs were obtained from about 9 ml fresh peripheral blood. Authors of the study amplified TCR beta CDR3 regions from RNA transcripts. RT-PCR in the first round (using the HTBI primer set) targeted the TCR CDR3. MiXCR, run by TCRdb on the multiplex PCR reads, gives a single entry per CDR3 protein. In the table there are 300,000 to 400,000 distinct CDR3 sequences, around a sixth of which are singletons. This clonotype was detected ten times or more.

The sample was blood. This receptor was taken from a woman aged 45-65 years with Graves' hyperthyroidism. The rearrangement uses TRBV6-1 and TRBJ2-2; TRBD1 matches at 8 bases. The DNA for the CDR3 is TGTGCCAGCAGAGGACAGGGCACCGGGGAGCTGTTTTTT. Residues: CASRGQGTGELFF.